The 9 T cell receptor beta chains presented below share a single source sample, sequenced in a study of T cell changes during pregnancy in multiple sclerosis. Measured with immunoSEQ multiplex PCR; TCRdb has only the in-frame clones, and not every one. The table lists almost 35,000 clones, about nine tenths of them singletons. Sequenced here: CD8+ T cells from peripheral blood mononuclear cells, sampled before pregnancy. These receptor sequences come from a female donor with multiple sclerosis, enrolled in a pregnancy study.

The V call is TRBV4-1, the J call TRBJ1-5; TRBD1 might be the D (5 bases). The germline V gene encodes CDR1 MGHRA and CDR2 YSYEKL. CDR3 size: 16 residues. V was trimmed by 0 bases and J by 3 bases, leaving 12 bases between them. The DNA for the CDR3 is TGCGCCAGCAGCCAAGAGTTCGGGGGACCCAATCAGCCCCAGCATTTT. Its translation: CASSQEFGGPNQPQHF.

V and J are TRBV4-3 and TRBJ2-7, with 7 bases aligning to TRBD1. CDR1 is LGHNA, CDR2 YSLEER, per germline. The length of the CDR3 is 17 residues. J gave up 2 bases and V 0 bases, and 10 bases lay outside the gene matches. CDR3 nucleotides: TGCGCCAGCAGCCAAGATGGGAAGGGGGCAGGAGCCTACGAGCAGTACTTC. It codes for CASSQDGKGAGAYEQYF.

The chain has TRBV5-1 and TRBJ2-7; unclear D gene. V lost 1 base and J 5 bases, leaving 4 bases between the germline ends. Germline V gene lookup returns CDR1 SGHRS and CDR2 YFSETQ. The CDR3 length is 11 residues. CDR3 in amino acids: CASSLSDEQYF. Written as DNA, the CDR3 is TGCGCCAGCAGCTTGAGCGACGAGCAGTACTTC.

V is TRBV6-1 and J is TRBJ2-7; a possible D gene is TRBD2 (5 bases). Germline CDR1 reads MNHNS; CDR2 reads SASEGT. The length of the CDR3 is 15 residues. V was cut by 7 bases and J by 2 bases, with 18 bases left in between. The CDR3 nucleotides are TGTGCCAGCACCCCGCGGGCGGACCCTGCCTACGAGCAGTACTTC. Protein product: CASTPRADPAYEQYF.

This chain uses TRBV19 with TRBJ1-2, with 7 positions matching TRBD1. In germline, CDR1 is LNHDA, CDR2 SQIVND (reference sequence). CDR3 size: 16 residues. The trim removed 10 bases at V and 1 base at J, leaving 15 bases unmatched. CDR3 residues: CATQTDRASLNYGYTF. The CDR3 DNA is TGTGCCACCCAAACCGACAGGGCGTCACTTAACTATGGCTACACCTTC. Combining the CDR3 with reference TRBV19 and TRBJ1-2 gives the whole variable domain DGGITQSPKYLFRKEGQNVTLSCEQNLNHDAMYWYRQDPGQGLRLIYYSQIVNDFQKGDIAEGYSVSREKKESFPLTVTSAQKNPTAFYLCATQTDRASLNYGYTFGSGTRLTVV.

The chain uses TRBV5-6 and TRBJ1-1, with D possibly TRBD1 on 5 matching bases. V was clipped by 0 bases and J by 7 bases, with 10 bases between them. The germline gives CDR1 SGHDT, CDR2 YYEEEE. This CDR3 spans 13 amino acids. The CDR3 DNA follows: TGTGCCAGCAGCTTGGCCGGAGGGGATGAAGCTTTCTTT. The encoded protein is CASSLAGGDEAFF.

For the CDR3, the DNA is TGCAGCGTTGAAGAGGCCAGCGCCCGCACAGATACGCAGTATTTT. Translated, it gives CSVEEASARTDTQYF. This chain connects TRBV29-1 to TRBJ2-3, with D unresolved. The CDR3 covers 15 residues. Between the trimmed V and J ends, which lost 0 bases and 1 base, there was a span of 11 bases. From germline, CDR1 is SQVTM and CDR2 ANQGSEA.

The chain is built from TRBV6-5 and TRBJ1-1; TRBD1 matches at 8 bases. J gave up 4 bases and V 6 bases, and 7 bases lay outside the gene matches. The CDR3 extends over 14 amino acids. Germline assignment: CDR1 MNHEY and CDR2 SVGAGI. The CDR3 nucleotides read TGTGCCAGCAGAGCGGACAGGGACCTCACTGAAGCTTTCTTT. Translating gives CASRADRDLTEAFF.

The rearrangement links TRBV7-9 to TRBJ2-1, with D perhaps TRBD2 (6 bases). CDR1 is SEHNR, CDR2 FQNEAQ, per germline (reference sequence). The CDR3 sequence is 15 residues long. V lost 2 bases and J lost 9, with 17 bases in between. The CDR3 is CASSLSRLEGGEQFF. DNA of the CDR3: TGTGCCAGCAGCTTATCTCGCCTAGAGGGAGGTGAGCAGTTCTTC.